This section outlines one T cell receptor (beta chain) sequence together with its context. Its antigen is undetermined. The data originate from a study of radiotherapy plus CTLA-4 blockade in lung cancer. Notes on the study in general: TCR clones from tumors expanded in blood after radiotherapy plus ipilimumab.

This table comes from immunoSEQ multiplex PCR, and its TCRdb copy is limited to in-frame clones, with some not included. This sample has tens of thousands of clones, with less than 80% found just once. This CDR3 spans 18 amino acids. Germline V gene data show CDR1 as LNHDA and CDR2 as SQIVND (reference sequence). Trimming at V came to 6 bases and at J to 2 bases, leaving 18 bases not matched to a gene. The origin of this receptor is a human donor with non-small cell lung cancer who had a complete response to radiotherapy plus ipilimumab. The rearrangement links TRBV19 to TRBJ1-2; 7 nucleotides line up with TRBD1. The input for sequencing was peripheral blood, taken from a patient treated with radiotherapy plus ipilimumab. CDR3 sequence: CASSLFPWGQQTNYGYTF. In DNA, the CDR3 is TGTGCCAGTAGCCTTTTCCCGTGGGGACAGCAAACCAACTATGGCTACACCTTC.